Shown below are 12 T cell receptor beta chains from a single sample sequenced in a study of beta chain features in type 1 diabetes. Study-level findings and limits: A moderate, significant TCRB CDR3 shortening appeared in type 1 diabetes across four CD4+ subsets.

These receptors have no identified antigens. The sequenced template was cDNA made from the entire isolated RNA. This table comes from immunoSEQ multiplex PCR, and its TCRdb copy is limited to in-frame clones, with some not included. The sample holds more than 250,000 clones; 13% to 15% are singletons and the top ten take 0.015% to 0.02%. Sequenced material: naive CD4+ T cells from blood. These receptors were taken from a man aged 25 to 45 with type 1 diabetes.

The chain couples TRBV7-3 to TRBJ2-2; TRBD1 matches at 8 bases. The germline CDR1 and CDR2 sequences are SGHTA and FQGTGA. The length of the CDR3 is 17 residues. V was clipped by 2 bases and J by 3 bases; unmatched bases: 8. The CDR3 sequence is CASSLWVAGGDTGELFF. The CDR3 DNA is TGTGCCAGCAGCTTATGGGTGGCAGGGGGCGACACCGGGGAGCTGTTTTTT.

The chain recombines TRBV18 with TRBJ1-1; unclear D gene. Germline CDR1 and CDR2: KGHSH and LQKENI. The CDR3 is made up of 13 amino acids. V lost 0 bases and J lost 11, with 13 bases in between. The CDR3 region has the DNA TGTGCCAGCTCACCACCGGCGCGTAGGGAGGCTTTCTTT. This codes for CASSPPARREAFF. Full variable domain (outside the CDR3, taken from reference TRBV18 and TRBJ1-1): NAGVMQNPRHLVRRRGQEARLRCSPMKGHSHVYWYRQLPEEGLKFMVYLQKENIIDESGMPKERFSAEFPKEGPSILRIQQVVRGDSAAYFCASSPPARREAFFGQGTRLTVV.

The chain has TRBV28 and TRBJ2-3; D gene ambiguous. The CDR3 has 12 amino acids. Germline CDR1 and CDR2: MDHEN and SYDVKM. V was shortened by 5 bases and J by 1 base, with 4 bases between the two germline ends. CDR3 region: CASSLRTDTQYF. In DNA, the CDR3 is TGTGCCAGCAGTCTACGCACAGATACGCAGTATTTT.

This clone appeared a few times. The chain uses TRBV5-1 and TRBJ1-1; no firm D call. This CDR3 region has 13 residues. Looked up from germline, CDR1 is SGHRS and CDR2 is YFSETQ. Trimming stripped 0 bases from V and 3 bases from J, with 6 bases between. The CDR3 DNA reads TGCGCCAGCAGCTTGGCAGCGGACACTGAAGCTTTCTTT. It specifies CASSLAADTEAFF.

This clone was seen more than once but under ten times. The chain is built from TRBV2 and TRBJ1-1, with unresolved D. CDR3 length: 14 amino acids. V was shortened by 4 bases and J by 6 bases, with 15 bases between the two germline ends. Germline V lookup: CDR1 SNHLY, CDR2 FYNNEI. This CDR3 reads CASSAAGSIAEAFF. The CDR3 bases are TGTGCCAGCAGTGCGGCCGGGAGTATCGCTGAAGCTTTCTTT. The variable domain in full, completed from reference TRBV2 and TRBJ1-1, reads EPEVTQTPSHQVTQMGQEVILRCVPISNHLYFYWYRQILGQKVEFLVSFYNNEISEKSEIFDDQFSVERPDGSNFTLKIRSTKLEDSAMYFCASSAAGSIAEAFFGQGTRLTVV.

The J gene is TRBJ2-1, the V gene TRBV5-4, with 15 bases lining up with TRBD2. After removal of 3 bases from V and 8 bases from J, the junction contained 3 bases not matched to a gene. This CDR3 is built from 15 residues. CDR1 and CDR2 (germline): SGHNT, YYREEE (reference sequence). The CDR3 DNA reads TGTGCCAGCAGCTCCGGGACTAGCGGGAGGTATGAGCAGTTCTTC. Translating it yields CASSSGTSGRYEQFF.

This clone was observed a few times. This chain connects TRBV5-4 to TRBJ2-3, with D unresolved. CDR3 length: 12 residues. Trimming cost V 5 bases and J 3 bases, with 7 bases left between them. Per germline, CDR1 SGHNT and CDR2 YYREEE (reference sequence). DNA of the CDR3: TGTGCCAGCAGTCGCGAGACAGATACGCAGTATTTT. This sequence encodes CASSRETDTQYF. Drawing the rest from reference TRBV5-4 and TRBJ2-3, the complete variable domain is ETGVTQSPTHLIKTRGQQVTLRCSSQSGHNTVSWYQQALGQGPQFIFQYYREEENGRGNFPPRFSGLQFPNYSSELNVNALELDDSALYLCASSRETDTQYFGPGTRLTVL.

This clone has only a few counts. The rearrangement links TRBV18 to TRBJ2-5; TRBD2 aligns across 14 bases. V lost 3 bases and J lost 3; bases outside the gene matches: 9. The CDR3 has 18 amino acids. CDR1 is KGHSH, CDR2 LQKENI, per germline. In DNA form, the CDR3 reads TGTGCCAGCTCACCTCAACCGGGACTAGCGGGAGAGGAAGAGACCCAGTACTTC. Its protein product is CASSPQPGLAGEEETQYF. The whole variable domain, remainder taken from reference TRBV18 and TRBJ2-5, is NAGVMQNPRHLVRRRGQEARLRCSPMKGHSHVYWYRQLPEEGLKFMVYLQKENIIDESGMPKERFSAEFPKEGPSILRIQQVVRGDSAAYFCASSPQPGLAGEEETQYFGPGTRLLVL.

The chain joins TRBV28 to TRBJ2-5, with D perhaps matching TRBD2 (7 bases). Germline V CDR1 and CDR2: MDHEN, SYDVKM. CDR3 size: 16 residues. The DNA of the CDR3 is TGTGCGCATGGCCCCCCCCAGGGAGGGGGTGGGGAGACCCAGTACTTC. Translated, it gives CAHGPPQGGGGETQYF. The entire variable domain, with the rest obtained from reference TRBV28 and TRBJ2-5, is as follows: DVKVTQSSRYLVKRTGEKVFLECVQDMDHENMFWYRQDPGLGLRLIYFSYDVKMKEKGDIPEGYSVSREKKERFSLILESASTNQTSMYLCAHGPPQGGGGETQYFGPGTRLLVL.

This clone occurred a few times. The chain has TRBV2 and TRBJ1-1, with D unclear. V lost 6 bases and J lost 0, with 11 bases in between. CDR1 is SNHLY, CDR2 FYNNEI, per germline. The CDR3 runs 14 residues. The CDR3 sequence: CASRRADLNTEAFF. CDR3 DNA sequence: TGTGCCAGCAGGAGAGCGGACCTGAACACTGAAGCTTTCTTT.

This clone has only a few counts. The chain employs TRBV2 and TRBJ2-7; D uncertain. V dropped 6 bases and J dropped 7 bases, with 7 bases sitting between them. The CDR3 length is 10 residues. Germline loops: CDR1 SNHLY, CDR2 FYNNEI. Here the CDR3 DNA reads TGTGCCAGCAGAATCGTTGAGCAGTACTTC. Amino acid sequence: CASRIVEQYF.

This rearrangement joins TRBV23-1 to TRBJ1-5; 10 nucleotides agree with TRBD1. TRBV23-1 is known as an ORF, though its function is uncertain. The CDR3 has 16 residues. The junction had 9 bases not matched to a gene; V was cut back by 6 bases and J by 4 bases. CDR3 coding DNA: TGCGCCAGCAGCACGAAAGGGGACAGGGGAAATCAGCCCCAGCATTTT. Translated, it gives CASSTKGDRGNQPQHF.